Listed below are T cell receptor beta chains from one sample, sequenced in a study of low-dose radiotherapy and immunotherapy resistance in tumors. In TCRdb, the reads were re-called with MiXCR into one record per CDR3 protein. The repertoire has 35,000 to 50,000 distinct CDR3 sequences, around 20% of them found once; the top ten carry 8% to 9.5%. The sequencing used PBMCs, collected after low-dose radiotherapy plus immunotherapy. The receptors come from a female donor with ovarian cancer. The conserved cysteine and the conserved F or W are not part of the CDR3 here.

cdr3_aa: ASSSGLGNTEAF
j_call: TRBJ1-1
v_call: TRBV12-3/TRBV12-4

cdr3_aa: ASSPDSRWETQY
j_call: TRBJ2-5
v_call: TRBV11-2

cdr3_aa: ASALSGGGANEQF
j_call: TRBJ2-1
v_call: TRBV28

cdr3_aa: ASSLGTGGDQPQH
j_call: TRBJ1-5
v_call: TRBV12-3/TRBV12-4

cdr3_aa: ASSLADSYNEQF
j_call: TRBJ2-1
v_call: TRBV5-1

cdr3_aa: ASRLSTGVPSYEQY
j_call: TRBJ2-7
v_call: TRBV5-1

cdr3_aa: ASSLDTGNQPQH
j_call: TRBJ1-5
v_call: TRBV5-1

cdr3_aa: ASSTQGWGTEAF
j_call: TRBJ1-1
v_call: TRBV19

cdr3_aa: AISLRQGVDEQY
j_call: TRBJ2-7
v_call: TRBV10-3

cdr3_aa: ASGRDRVGEQY
j_call: TRBJ2-7
v_call: TRBV4-3

cdr3_aa: ASSFNAGGATDTQY
j_call: TRBJ2-3
v_call: TRBV11-2

cdr3_aa: ASHPRGPNTEAF
j_call: TRBJ1-1
v_call: TRBV6-2/TRBV6-3

cdr3_aa: ASSPVEPNSHNEQF
j_call: TRBJ2-1
v_call: TRBV5-1

cdr3_aa: ASSFGVNSPLH
j_call: TRBJ1-6
v_call: TRBV7-9

cdr3_aa: ASSFQGNEQF
j_call: TRBJ2-1
v_call: TRBV5-4

cdr3_aa: ASGLDPTNEQF
j_call: TRBJ2-1
v_call: TRBV27

cdr3_aa: ASMVNKNIQY
j_call: TRBJ2-4
v_call: TRBV2

cdr3_aa: ASSTWGQRGYYNEQF
j_call: TRBJ2-1
v_call: TRBV19

cdr3_aa: ASKPGQEYSNYGYT
j_call: TRBJ1-2
v_call: TRBV12-3/TRBV12-4

cdr3_aa: ASSRTGGPYEQY
j_call: TRBJ2-7
v_call: TRBV5-8

cdr3_aa: ASSDWGRDNEQF
j_call: TRBJ2-1
v_call: TRBV10-1

cdr3_aa: SVVFWDRNTEAF
j_call: TRBJ1-1
v_call: TRBV29-1

cdr3_aa: ATSPGTGGLYSNQPQH
j_call: TRBJ1-5
v_call: TRBV24-1

cdr3_aa: ASSQADRARSYEQY
j_call: TRBJ2-7
v_call: TRBV23-1

cdr3_aa: SARLAGRYNEQF
j_call: TRBJ2-1
v_call: TRBV20-1

cdr3_aa: ASSVPALNYGYT
j_call: TRBJ1-2
v_call: TRBV4-1

cdr3_aa: AITAGQGFNEQF
j_call: TRBJ2-1
v_call: TRBV10-3

cdr3_aa: ASSLEGGRPTDTQY
j_call: TRBJ2-3
v_call: TRBV12-3/TRBV12-4

cdr3_aa: ASSSGTSATIY
j_call: TRBJ1-3
v_call: TRBV7-7

cdr3_aa: ASSLQGFEQF
j_call: TRBJ2-1
v_call: TRBV12-3/TRBV12-4

cdr3_aa: SAFGPPGTDTQY
j_call: TRBJ2-3
v_call: TRBV20-1

cdr3_aa: ASSPPGYEQY
j_call: TRBJ2-7
v_call: TRBV18

cdr3_aa: ASSTQGAWTEAF
j_call: TRBJ1-1
v_call: TRBV6-8

cdr3_aa: ASSLALSYNEQF
j_call: TRBJ2-1
v_call: TRBV5-1

cdr3_aa: ASSLWDSEAF
j_call: TRBJ1-1
v_call: TRBV5-8

cdr3_aa: ASSEYYTRHEQF
j_call: TRBJ2-1
v_call: TRBV25-1

cdr3_aa: SARDPGTSGRGTGELFF
j_call: TRBJ2-2
v_call: TRBV20-1

cdr3_aa: ASRGTADGYT
j_call: TRBJ1-2
v_call: TRBV3-1

cdr3_aa: ASSQGRWRTEAF
j_call: TRBJ1-1
v_call: TRBV5-6

cdr3_aa: ASSLAREQDTQY
j_call: TRBJ2-3
v_call: TRBV5-1

cdr3_aa: SAPLAGRTYEQY
j_call: TRBJ2-7
v_call: TRBV20-1